These T cell receptor beta chains were read from a single sample in a study of T cell responses to AZD1222 COVID-19 vaccine. Clones were sequenced by immunoSEQ multiplex PCR, and TCRdb holds only the in-frame ones, with some missing. This sample has about 150,000 clones, with approximately 91% found just once. Sequenced here: peripheral blood, sampled 28 days after the second AZD1222 dose. The receptor source for this set is an adult who received the AZD1222 COVID-19 vaccine. Each CDR3 is given with its conserved first and last residue. D genes are given only for firm matches. Not every row has a clone size; where given, it reads once, few, many or a size class.

len	v_gene	j_gene	d_gene	abundance	CDR3nt	CDR3aa
12	TRBV12-3/TRBV12-4	TRBJ1-2	.	.	TGTGCCAGCAGAATGTGGGGGTATGGCTACACCTTC	CASRMWGYGYTF
13	TRBV15	TRBJ1-2	.	.	TGTGCCACCAGGTCCCCTGGGGGTGATGGCTACACCTTC	CATRSPGGDGYTF
14	TRBV5-6	TRBJ2-5	TRBD2	.	TGTGCCAGCAGGGTAGCGGGAGGGCCAGAGACCCAGTACTTC	CASRVAGGPETQYF
14	TRBV19	TRBJ1-2	.	.	TGTGCCAGTAGTATCCTACAGGGTCTCTATGGCTACACCTTC	CASSILQGLYGYTF
15	TRBV19	TRBJ1-5	.	once	TGTGCCAGTAGTATTCTACACGGGGGACAACAGCCCCAGCATTTT	CASSILHGGQQPQHF
20	TRBV5-4	TRBJ2-2	TRBD2	.	TGTGCCAGCAGCTTGGCCGGGGGACTAGCGGGGGGGCGGAACACCGGGGAGCTGTTTTTT	CASSLAGGLAGGRNTGELFF
15	TRBV7-2	TRBJ1-6	.	.	TGTGCCAGCAGCTTAGCCAGGGGTCGTAATTCACCCCTCCACTTT	CASSLARGRNSPLHF
17	TRBV7-6	TRBJ2-1	.	.	TGTGCCAGCAGCTTAGGGTGGCGGATCCCATCCTACAATGAGCAGTTCTTC	CASSLGWRIPSYNEQFF
15	TRBV5-1	TRBJ1-4	.	.	TGCGCCAGCAGCTTGGGACAGGTAGAGGATGAAAAACTGTTTTTT	CASSLGQVEDEKLFF
13	TRBV11-2	TRBJ1-2	.	once	TGTGCCAGCAGCCCCGACAGCAACTATGGCTACACCTTC	CASSPDSNYGYTF
16	TRBV5-1	TRBJ2-2	TRBD1	.	TGCGCCAGCAGCACACCGGGACAGATGAACACCGGGGAGCTGTTTTTT	CASSTPGQMNTGELFF
13	TRBV19	TRBJ2-1	.	.	TGTGCCAGTAGTATCATAAGACACAATGAGCAGTTCTTC	CASSIIRHNEQFF
14	TRBV19	TRBJ2-3	.	.	TGTGCCAGTAGTACAGACGAGGGCACAGATACGCAGTATTTT	CASSTDEGTDTQYF
15	TRBV27	TRBJ2-1	TRBD2	.	TGTGCCAGCAGTTCACGGACTAGCGCCTACAATGAGCAGTTCTTC	CASSSRTSAYNEQFF
13	TRBV4-1	TRBJ2-7	.	.	TGCGCCAGCAGCCAAGGGAGCTCCTACGAGCAGTACTTC	CASSQGSSYEQYF
13	TRBV27	TRBJ1-5	.	.	TGTGCCAGCAGTTTAGGGGTGGAACAGCCCCAGCATTTT	CASSLGVEQPQHF
15	TRBV19	TRBJ1-4	.	.	TGTGCCAGTAGTGTCGGGACGGCAACTAATGAAAAACTGTTTTTT	CASSVGTATNEKLFF
15	TRBV7-9	TRBJ1-4	.	.	TGTGCCAGCAGCTTTGCGACGGCCGCTAATGAAAAACTGTTTTTT	CASSFATAANEKLFF
15	TRBV9	TRBJ1-2	.	.	TGTGCCAGCAGCGCGTTTCAGGGGTTCGGCTATGGCTACACCTTC	CASSAFQGFGYGYTF
13	TRBV6-5	TRBJ2-7	TRBD2	.	TGTGCCAGCAGCTTAACTAGCGGGTACGAGCAGTACTTC	CASSLTSGYEQYF
15	TRBV11-2	TRBJ2-5	TRBD1	.	TGTGCCAGCAGCCCACACACAGGGGGCGCAGAGACCCAGTACTTC	CASSPHTGGAETQYF
14	TRBV6-5	TRBJ1-1	.	once	TGTGCCAGCAGTTACAGCGGGGGTGGAACTGAAGCTTTCTTT	CASSYSGGGTEAFF
16	TRBV28	TRBJ2-5	.	.	TGTGCCAGCAGTTTAATGTCCCTCACCGCCGGTTCGACCCAGTACTTC	CASSLMSLTAGSTQYF
17	TRBV7-9	TRBJ2-2	TRBD1	.	TGTGCCAGCAGACTTACTACCGGGACAGCGAACACCGGGGAGCTGTTTTTT	CASRLTTGTANTGELFF
13	TRBV2	TRBJ1-4	.	.	TGTGCCAGCAGCGCCGGCCCCGGGGAGAAACTGTTTTTT	CASSAGPGEKLFF
15	TRBV10-2	TRBJ1-2	.	.	TGCGCCAGCAGTGAGTCCGGAGGAGCTTTCTATGGCTACACCTTC	CASSESGGAFYGYTF
15	TRBV15	TRBJ2-3	.	.	TGTGCCACCAGCAGAGATCAGCTCTGGGCAGATACGCAGTATTTT	CATSRDQLWADTQYF
12	TRBV2	TRBJ1-2	.	.	TGTGCCAGCAGTGAAGCGATATATGGCTACACCTTC	CASSEAIYGYTF
13	TRBV6-6	TRBJ1-1	TRBD1	.	TGTGCCAGCGGCTCAGGGGGTTCGACTGAAGCTTTCTTT	CASGSGGSTEAFF
14	TRBV2	TRBJ1-1	TRBD1	.	TGTGCCAGCAGTGAATACAGGGGTGAGACTGAAGCTTTCTTT	CASSEYRGETEAFF
16	TRBV10-1	TRBJ2-2	TRBD2	.	TGCGCCAGCAGTTCAAGGACTAGCGGGAGCACCGGGGAGCTGTTTTTT	CASSSRTSGSTGELFF
12	TRBV30	TRBJ1-1	.	.	TGTGCCTGGGGCCGGGGTGGGACTGAAGCTTTCTTT	CAWGRGGTEAFF
12	TRBV7-9	TRBJ1-5	.	.	TGTGCCAGCAGTTCACAGGATCAGCCCCAGCATTTT	CASSSQDQPQHF
17	TRBV18	TRBJ1-1	.	.	TGTGCCAGCTCACCCGCTACCCCCGTGGGGGGGAACACTGAAGCTTTCTTT	CASSPATPVGGNTEAFF
14	TRBV5-1	TRBJ2-2	.	.	TGCGCCAGCAGGTCGGATTCGAACACCGGGGAGCTGTTTTTT	CASRSDSNTGELFF
14	TRBV9	TRBJ2-2	TRBD2	.	TGTGCCAGCAACAGACTAGCGGGTTCCGGGGAGCTGTTTTTT	CASNRLAGSGELFF
13	TRBV29-1	TRBJ1-1	.	.	TGCAGCGTTGAACTGCTGGGCTGGGCTGAAGCTTTCTTT	CSVELLGWAEAFF
15	TRBV5-5	TRBJ1-3	.	.	TGTGCCAGCAGCTTGTCCCTTGCCTCTGGAAACACCATATATTTT	CASSLSLASGNTIYF
14	TRBV9	TRBJ1-3	.	.	TGTGCCAGCAGCCCCACGACCTCTGGAAACACCATATATTTT	CASSPTTSGNTIYF
13	TRBV29-1	TRBJ2-3	TRBD1	.	TGCAGCGTTCTGGGGACAGACACAGATACGCAGTATTTT	CSVLGTDTDTQYF
15	TRBV6-4	TRBJ2-1	TRBD2	.	TGTGCCAGCAGTGAGCTAGCGGGAAATCACAATGAGCAGTTCTTC	CASSELAGNHNEQFF
16	TRBV9	TRBJ2-1	.	.	TGTGCCAGCAGCCCAGGTCGGGTGGGCTCCTACAATGAGCAGTTCTTC	CASSPGRVGSYNEQFF
15	TRBV3-1/TRBV3-2	TRBJ2-2	TRBD1	.	TGTGCCAGCAGCCAACCCAGGGGGCGTACCGGGGAGCTGTTTTTT	CASSQPRGRTGELFF
13	TRBV7-9	TRBJ1-2	.	.	TGTGCCAGCAGCTTAGGGGCTAACTATGGCTACACCTTC	CASSLGANYGYTF
16	TRBV27	TRBJ2-3	TRBD2	.	TGTGCCAGCAGTTTCCCGGGGACTAGCGGGACAGATACGCAGTATTTT	CASSFPGTSGTDTQYF
16	TRBV18	TRBJ1-2	TRBD1	.	TGTGCCAGCTCACTTCTGGGAACAGGGGAGAACTATGGCTACACCTTC	CASSLLGTGENYGYTF
14	TRBV5-1	TRBJ1-4	.	.	TGCGCCAGCAGCTTATCCGGGTCTAATGAAAAACTGTTTTTT	CASSLSGSNEKLFF
13	TRBV18	TRBJ1-2	TRBD1	.	TGTGCCAGCTCGACAGGGCCTAACTATGGCTACACCTTC	CASSTGPNYGYTF
15	TRBV3-1/TRBV3-2	TRBJ1-2	.	.	TGTGCCAGCAGGGGCGGGGGGCGTGCTGACTATGGCTACACCTTC	CASRGGGRADYGYTF